This is a list of T cell receptor beta chains from one sample in a study of CD8 T cells in ankylosing spondylitis. One entry per CDR3 protein results from TCRdb running MiXCR on the 5' RACE reads. The sample lists about 750,000 distinct CDR3 sequences; around 20% were seen once. Specimen: blood, either unsorted or a sorted T cell fraction (not recorded which). The source is a male donor with ankylosing spondylitis. The CDR3 runs from the conserved cysteine through the conserved F or W. Each record gives: V gene, J gene, D gene, clone size, CDR3 protein, CDR3 DNA. The D gene is left open where the match is weak. Rows give clone size only sometimes, using once, few, many, or a class for an expanded clone.

TRBV7-2	TRBJ2-3	NA	NA	CASSLESSRTDTQYF	TGTGCCAGCAGCTTAGAGTCTAGCCGCACAGATACGCAGTATTTT
TRBV6-2/TRBV6-3	TRBJ2-5	NA	few	CASSPLPETGRQETQYF	TGTGCCAGCAGTCCCCTTCCAGAAACCGGGAGACAAGAGACCCAGTACTTC
TRBV27	TRBJ2-5	NA	few	CASSLLGTQETQYF	TGTGCCAGCAGTTTATTGGGCACGCAAGAGACCCAGTACTTC
TRBV7-2	TRBJ2-7	NA	NA	CASSLEGTPTYEQYF	TGTGCCAGCAGCTTAGAGGGGACTCCAACCTACGAGCAGTACTTC
TRBV18	TRBJ2-1	TRBD2	few	CASRQVAGGHEQFF	TGTGCCAGCCGACAGGTAGCGGGAGGACATGAGCAGTTCTTC
TRBV3-1	TRBJ2-5	NA	NA	CASSQREETQYF	TGTGCCAGCAGCCAAAGGGAAGAGACCCAGTACTTC
TRBV5-1	TRBJ2-7	NA	NA	CASSPMPGHLDEQYF	TGCGCCAGCAGCCCGATGCCGGGACACCTCGACGAGCAGTACTTC
TRBV20-1	TRBJ2-4	NA	few	CSARVGAKNIQYF	TGCAGTGCTAGAGTTGGGGCCAAAAACATTCAGTACTTC
TRBV7-3	TRBJ2-2	NA	NA	CASSLGASAGELFF	TGTGCCAGCAGCTTAGGAGCGTCGGCCGGGGAGCTGTTTTTT
TRBV12-3/TRBV12-4	TRBJ2-5	NA	many	CASAQETQYF	TGTGCCAGCGCCCAAGAGACCCAGTACTTC
TRBV29-1	TRBJ2-1	TRBD1	few	CSVRGTGANEQFF	TGCAGCGTCCGGGGGACAGGGGCCAATGAGCAGTTCTTC
TRBV12-3/TRBV12-4	TRBJ2-1	NA	NA	CASSISGTPSYNEQFF	TGTGCCAGCAGTATCTCAGGGACCCCTTCCTACAATGAGCAGTTCTTC
TRBV7-9	TRBJ2-1	NA	few	CASSLARGVYNEQFF	TGTGCCAGCAGCTTAGCGCGAGGAGTCTACAATGAGCAGTTCTTC
TRBV12-3/TRBV12-4	TRBJ2-3	NA	few	CASSSSLGTPTDTQYF	TGTGCCAGCAGTTCATCTCTAGGGACACCCACAGATACGCAGTATTTT
TRBV28	TRBJ2-5	TRBD1	many	CASSAWDREQETQYF	TGTGCCAGCAGTGCTTGGGACAGGGAGCAAGAGACCCAGTACTTC
TRBV29-1	TRBJ2-7	TRBD1	NA	CSVEGQGAHEQYF	TGCAGCGTTGAAGGGCAGGGGGCCCACGAGCAGTACTTC
TRBV7-8	TRBJ2-1	NA	NA	CASSLLVPGELLYNEQFF	TGTGCCAGCAGCTTACTTGTTCCAGGGGAGCTACTTTACAATGAGCAGTTCTTC
TRBV24-1	TRBJ2-5	TRBD1	few	CATSAIEGRSQGETQYF	TGTGCCACCAGTGCCATTGAGGGGCGATCACAGGGGGAGACCCAGTACTTC
TRBV6-6	TRBJ2-7	TRBD1	few	CASSYSTGFEQYF	TGTGCCAGCAGTTACTCGACAGGGTTCGAGCAGTACTTC
TRBV12-3/TRBV12-4	TRBJ2-2	NA	NA	CASNQRPGELFF	TGTGCCAGCAACCAAAGGCCCGGGGAGCTGTTTTTT
TRBV20-1	TRBJ1-1	NA	NA	CSAATGQRSMNTEAFF	TGCAGTGCTGCAACAGGGCAGCGATCTATGAACACTGAAGCTTTCTTT
TRBV12-3/TRBV12-4	TRBJ1-2	NA	NA	CASTHRFGYGYTF	TGTGCCAGCACCCATCGGTTTGGCTATGGCTACACCTTC
TRBV10-3	TRBJ2-7	NA	NA	CAISGGEKAEQYF	TGTGCCATCAGTGGAGGGGAGAAAGCCGAGCAGTACTTC
TRBV20-1	TRBJ1-4	NA	few	CSARERRKSSTNEKLFF	TGCAGTGCTAGAGAACGCCGAAAGTCTTCAACTAATGAAAAACTGTTTTTT
TRBV28	TRBJ2-3	NA	NA	CGCELRYF	TGTGGATGCGAGTTACGGTATTTT
TRBV12-3/TRBV12-4	TRBJ1-1	NA	NA	CASSLEEGMNTEAFF	TGTGCCAGCAGTTTGGAGGAGGGGATGAACACTGAAGCTTTCTTT
TRBV20-1	TRBJ2-1	TRBD2	few	CSAREGLPMGQFF	TGCAGTGCTAGGGAGGGACTACCAATGGGGCAGTTCTTC
TRBV6-5	TRBJ2-3	TRBD2	few	CASSYPGLAGAYLGTQYF	TGTGCCAGCAGTTACCCCGGACTAGCGGGGGCCTACCTTGGTACGCAGTATTTT
TRBV18	TRBJ2-7	NA	NA	CASSPGFHEQYF	TGTGCCAGCTCACCAGGATTCCACGAGCAGTACTTC
TRBV24-1	TRBJ2-5	NA	NA	CATRAPHRDQETQYF	TGTGCCACCAGGGCTCCTCACAGGGACCAAGAGACCCAGTACTTC
TRBV28	TRBJ2-1	TRBD2	NA	CASSSGTSGSSYNEQFF	TGTGCCAGCAGTTCCGGGACTAGCGGTAGCTCCTACAATGAGCAGTTCTTC
TRBV6-1	TRBJ2-3	TRBD2	few	CASGTSGGAPDTQYF	TGTGCCAGCGGAACTAGCGGGGGGGCCCCAGATACGCAGTATTTT
TRBV7-8	TRBJ2-5	NA	NA	CASSLRRSEETQYF	TGTGCCAGCAGCTTGAGGAGGTCAGAAGAGACCCAGTACTTC
TRBV4-1	TRBJ1-6	NA	NA	CASSPLARAGDSPLHF	TGCGCCAGCAGCCCCTTGGCCCGTGCTGGCGATTCACCCCTCCACTTT
TRBV12-3/TRBV12-4	TRBJ1-3	NA	few	CAGRQTYGNTIYF	TGCGCCGGGAGGCAGACTTATGGAAACACCATATATTTT
TRBV9	TRBJ2-1	NA	NA	CASSVNGGSEQFF	TGTGCCAGCAGCGTAAATGGGGGGTCTGAGCAGTTCTTC
TRBV5-1	TRBJ1-1	NA	few	CASSLAPNWNTEAFF	TGCGCCAGCAGCTTGGCTCCCAATTGGAACACTGAAGCTTTCTTT
TRBV6-1	TRBJ2-1	NA	once	CASSESPGFGEQFF	TGTGCCAGCAGTGAAAGCCCAGGGTTCGGTGAGCAGTTCTTC
TRBV20-1	TRBJ2-1	NA	NA	CSSKGGWEVNEQFF	TGCAGTTCGAAGGGGGGGTGGGAAGTTAATGAGCAGTTCTTC
TRBV2	TRBJ2-1	NA	few	CASSGIRGEQFF	TGTGCCAGCAGTGGGATCCGAGGTGAGCAGTTCTTC